Each of the 24 T cell receptor beta chains below was sequenced from the same sample in a study of cytomegalovirus exposure and HLA in healthy donors. The study ran its PCR with 60 Vbeta and 13 Jbeta primers. Some clones are missing from TCRdb's copy, which holds only in-frame ones; the method was immunoSEQ multiplex PCR. The data show some 180,000 clones, roughly 85% seen once. The sample taken for sequencing was PBMCs. These receptors were collected from a woman aged 50 to 65 in good health and CMV-seronegative.

The chain uses TRBV5-4 and TRBJ2-7; 8 positions agree with TRBD2. The length of the CDR3 is 16 residues. Germline V gene data show CDR1 as SGHNT and CDR2 as YYREEE (reference sequence). The J segment lost 4 bases and the V segment lost 3 bases, leaving 12 bases of the junction unmatched. The CDR3 spells CASSSGSGLGAYEQYF. CDR3 bases: TGTGCCAGCAGCTCCGGATCGGGACTAGGGGCATACGAGCAGTACTTC.

V is TRBV4-1 and J is TRBJ2-5; 7 bases map to TRBD1. The ends lost 4 bases at V and 1 base at J; junction bases unmatched: 9. This CDR3 is 16 amino acids long. Germline V CDR1 and CDR2: MGHRA, YSYEKL. In nucleotides, the CDR3 is TGCGCCAGCAGCCCCTCAGGGGGACACCTCCAAGAGACCCAGTACTTC. Translated, it gives CASSPSGGHLQETQYF.

This clone appeared a single time. The genes are TRBV6-5 and TRBJ2-7, with D possibly matching TRBD1 (6 bases). Germline values: CDR1 MNHEY, CDR2 SVGAGI. V was pared by 5 bases and J by 0 bases, with 11 bases between. The CDR3 has 14 residues. The CDR3 DNA follows: TGTGCCAGCAGTAGGACAGCTACCTCCTACGAGCAGTACTTC. Translated, it gives CASSRTATSYEQYF.

This clone turned up a few times. The rearrangement joins TRBV5-5 to TRBJ2-1, with no clear D. This CDR3 is 13 amino acids long. Germline V gene sequence: CDR1 SGHKS, CDR2 YYEKEE (reference sequence). V lost 0 bases and J lost 10, with 11 bases in between. The CDR3 DNA is TGTGCCAGCAGCTTGGAGGCGGCTAACGAGCAGTTCTTC. It encodes CASSLEAANEQFF. Complete variable domain (other parts from reference TRBV5-5 and TRBJ2-1): DAGVTQSPTHLIKTRGQQVTLRCSPISGHKSVSWYQQVLGQGPQFIFQYYEKEERGRGNFPDRFSARQFPNYSSELNVNALLLGDSALYLCASSLEAANEQFFGPGTRLTVL.

This clone was counted between two and nine times. This chain joins TRBV28 and TRBJ2-1, with 12 bases fitting TRBD2. This CDR3 has 18 residues. Germline CDR1 is MDHEN and CDR2 is SYDVKM. After removal of 3 bases from V and 7 bases from J, the junction contained 13 bases not matched to a gene. This CDR3 is CASSLNQLAGGLWNEQFF. The CDR3 nucleotides read TGTGCCAGCAGTTTGAATCAACTAGCGGGAGGCCTCTGGAATGAGCAGTTCTTC.

The CDR3 DNA follows: TGTGCCAGCTCACGCCTAGCGGGAGGGGTCGACAATGAGCAGTTCTTC. This encodes CASSRLAGGVDNEQFF. V gene TRBV18 combines with J gene TRBJ2-1, with TRBD2 matching 12 bases. The CDR3 runs 16 residues. The ends lost 4 bases at V and 5 bases at J; junction bases unmatched: 6. The germline CDR1 and CDR2 sequences are KGHSH and LQKENI.

This chain links TRBV28 with TRBJ1-4; possibly TRBD1 for D (6 bases). The CDR3 runs 16 residues. Germline V gene lookup returns CDR1 MDHEN and CDR2 SYDVKM. V was pared by 5 bases and J by 5 bases, with 18 bases between. CDR3 region: CASSPRGGARNEKLFF. CDR3 DNA sequence: TGTGCCAGCAGTCCGAGGGGGGGGGCACGAAATGAAAAACTGTTTTTT.

J is TRBJ2-3 and V is TRBV4-1; perhaps TRBD2 as D (6 bases). The CDR3 sequence is 13 residues long. CDR1 is MGHRA, CDR2 YSYEKL, per germline. The V end lost 3 bases, the J end lost 9 bases, and 13 bases lay between the germline ends. This chain's CDR3 is CASSQRDSETQYF. CDR3 bases: TGCGCCAGCAGCCAGCGGGATTCCGAGACGCAGTATTTT.

The chain joins TRBV2 to TRBJ2-3; D gene uncertain. Per germline, CDR1 SNHLY and CDR2 FYNNEI. V gave up 0 bases and J gave up 0 bases, with 10 bases separating them. The CDR3 covers 16 residues. DNA of the CDR3: TGTGCCAGCAGTGAAGCTCGTCGACTTAGCACAGATACGCAGTATTTT. Its translation: CASSEARRLSTDTQYF.

V and J are TRBV28 and TRBJ2-3; 12 bases align to TRBD1. CDR1 is MDHEN and CDR2 is SYDVKM in the germline V gene. This CDR3 region has 16 residues. With 6 bases clipped from V and 7 bases from J, the junction kept 11 bases outside the gene matches. CDR3 nucleotide sequence: TGTGCCAGCAGACTTCCCGGGACAGGGGGCGCAAATACGCAGTATTTT. This codes for CASRLPGTGGANTQYF.

This chain connects TRBV11-2 to TRBJ2-3; no definite D call. V lost 2 bases, J lost 14 bases, and 17 bases lay in between. CDR3 length: 13 amino acids. Germline CDR1 is SGHAT and CDR2 is FQNNGV. This chain's CDR3 is CASSLNAQVPLYF. DNA for the CDR3: TGTGCCAGCAGCTTAAACGCTCAGGTTCCACTGTATTTT.

The V call is TRBV28, the J call TRBJ1-2; 8 bases are a match to TRBD1. The CDR3 is 12 amino acids. The trim removed 2 bases at V and 7 bases at J, leaving 0 bases unmatched. Germline CDR1 MDHEN, CDR2 SYDVKM. CDR3 in amino acids: CASSLDRGGYTF. DNA for the CDR3: TGTGCCAGCAGTTTAGACAGGGGTGGCTACACCTTC.

The CDR3 spells CASSLNSASGFGDEQFF. Here the CDR3 DNA reads TGCGCCAGCAGCTTGAATTCTGCTAGCGGGTTTGGGGATGAGCAGTTCTTC. The chain employs TRBV5-1 and TRBJ2-1, with TRBD2 matching over 8 bases. CDR3 length equals 17 residues. Trimming removed 1 base from V and 8 bases from J; junction bases left unmatched: 14. Germline-derived CDR1 and CDR2 are SGHRS and YFSETQ.

This chain joins TRBV7-8 and TRBJ2-1; 7 bases line up with TRBD1. The germline V gene encodes CDR1 SGHVS and CDR2 FQNEAQ. V lost 1 base and J lost 7; bases outside the gene matches: 7. This CDR3 contains 15 residues. The CDR3 sequence is CASSLDRGLGNEQFF. The CDR3 coding sequence is TGTGCCAGCAGCTTAGACAGGGGCCTTGGGAATGAGCAGTTCTTC.

This CDR3 reads CASGRGATYEQYF. The DNA for the CDR3 is TGTGCCAGCGGGAGGGGCGCGACCTACGAGCAGTACTTC. The chain employs TRBV18 and TRBJ2-7; 7 positions match TRBD2. Germline-derived CDR1 and CDR2 are KGHSH and LQKENI. This CDR3 spans 13 amino acids. The V gene end was trimmed by 8 bases and the J gene end by 2 bases; junction bases not matched to a gene: 6. The entire variable domain, with the rest obtained from reference TRBV18 and TRBJ2-7, is as follows: NAGVMQNPRHLVRRRGQEARLRCSPMKGHSHVYWYRQLPEEGLKFMVYLQKENIIDESGMPKERFSAEFPKEGPSILRIQQVVRGDSAAYFCASGRGATYEQYFGPGTRLTVT.

The rearrangement joins TRBV9 to TRBJ2-7; 10 bases are shared with TRBD2. V gave up 4 bases and J gave up 5 bases; unmatched junction bases: 15. Germline assignment: CDR1 SGDLS and CDR2 YYNGEE. This CDR3 spans 17 amino acids. CDR3 DNA: TGTGCCAGCAGCCCCTTAGCGGGTCTAGCGGGAGTAAACGAGCAGTACTTC. This encodes CASSPLAGLAGVNEQYF.

The table lists this clone with a few counts. V gene TRBV18 combines with J gene TRBJ2-7; no firm D call. CDR3 size: 15 residues. Trimming removed 1 base from V and 1 base from J, with 11 bases in between. The germline V gene encodes CDR1 KGHSH and CDR2 LQKENI. CDR3 region: CASSPRLSPSYEQYF. Here the CDR3 DNA reads TGTGCCAGCTCACCACGTTTGAGTCCTTCCTACGAGCAGTACTTC.

The V call is TRBV30, the J call TRBJ2-5; 12 bases match TRBD2. The better agreement between TRBJ2-7 and the DNA end casts doubt on the J call. CDR1 GTSNPN and CDR2 SVGIG come from the germline V gene (reference sequence). The CDR3 loop spans 12 amino acids. CDR3: CAWRGLAGEQYF. The DNA of the CDR3 is TGTGCCTGGAGGGGACTAGCGGGCGAGCAGTACTTC.

The gene calls are TRBV4-1 and TRBJ1-5, with D possibly matching TRBD1 (5 bases). V dropped 0 bases and J dropped 4 bases, with 16 bases sitting between them. The CDR3 spans 17 residues. Germline V gene lookup returns CDR1 MGHRA and CDR2 YSYEKL. CDR3 DNA sequence: TGCGCCAGCAGCCAAGAGGCCGGGGGATGGGGGAATCAGCCCCAGCATTTT. Encoded protein: CASSQEAGGWGNQPQHF.

The sample holds one count of this clone. An end of the junction differs from the germline gene, which may be a read error. The V call is TRBV2, the J call TRBJ1-5; the match to TRBD1 covers 7 bases. Germline V CDR1 and CDR2: SNHLY, FYNNEI. CDR3 length: 14 residues. For the CDR3, the DNA is TGTGCCGGCAGGGGGGGGAATAGCAATCAGCCCCAGCATTTT. The encoded protein is CAGRGGNSNQPQHF. Using reference TRBV2 and TRBJ1-5 for the parts outside the CDR3, the full variable domain is EPEVTQTPSHQVTQMGQEVILRCVPISNHLYFYWYRQILGQKVEFLVSFYNNEISEKSEIFDDQFSVERPDGSNFTLKIRSTKLEDSAMYFCAGRGGNSNQPQHFGDGTRLSIL.

The chain uses TRBV4-3 and TRBJ1-1; 8 bases match TRBD1. Germline CDR1 and CDR2: LGHNA and YSLEER. CDR3 size: 15 residues. J gave up 5 bases and V 0 bases, and 5 bases lay outside the gene matches. Here the CDR3 DNA reads TGCGCCAGCAGCCAAGATCCAGGGGGCAAGACTGAAGCTTTCTTT. Translation: CASSQDPGGKTEAFF.

The chain has TRBV7-9 and TRBJ2-2; D unresolved. CDR3 length: 14 amino acids. Trimming stripped 0 bases from V and 4 bases from J, with 6 bases between. The germline V gene encodes CDR1 SEHNR and CDR2 FQNEAQ (reference sequence). This chain's CDR3 is CASSLARLTGELFF. CDR3 DNA: TGTGCCAGCAGCTTAGCGCGTCTCACCGGGGAGCTGTTTTTT.

CDR3 nucleotides: TGTGCCAGCAGCTTTAAGTCGGATCAGCCCCAGCATTTT. Its translation: CASSFKSDQPQHF. The chain joins TRBV5-6 to TRBJ1-5; the D is unclear. The CDR3 length is 13 residues. Trimming pared 2 bases from V and 5 bases from J, leaving 8 bases between. The germline V gene encodes CDR1 SGHDT and CDR2 YYEEEE.

CDR3 sequence: CASSDPIYEQYF. In DNA form, the CDR3 reads TGTGCCAGCAGTGACCCCATCTACGAGCAGTACTTC. The gene calls are TRBV2 and TRBJ2-7; unclear D gene. Germline CDR1 SNHLY, CDR2 FYNNEI. V lost 3 bases to trimming and J lost 3 bases, with 6 bases between them. This CDR3 region has 12 residues.